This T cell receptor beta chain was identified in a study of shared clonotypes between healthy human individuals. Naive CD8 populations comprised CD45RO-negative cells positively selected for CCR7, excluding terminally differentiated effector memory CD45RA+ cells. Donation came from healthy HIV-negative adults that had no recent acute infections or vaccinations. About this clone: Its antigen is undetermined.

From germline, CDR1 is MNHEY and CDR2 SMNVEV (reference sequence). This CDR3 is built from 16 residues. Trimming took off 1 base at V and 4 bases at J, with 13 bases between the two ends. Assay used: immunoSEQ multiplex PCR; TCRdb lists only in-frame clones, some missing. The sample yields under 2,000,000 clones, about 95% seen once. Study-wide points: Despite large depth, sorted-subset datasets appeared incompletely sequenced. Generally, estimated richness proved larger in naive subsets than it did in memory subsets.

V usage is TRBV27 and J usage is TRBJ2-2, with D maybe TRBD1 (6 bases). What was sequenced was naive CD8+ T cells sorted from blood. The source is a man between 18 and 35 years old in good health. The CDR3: CASSLWAGDATGELFF. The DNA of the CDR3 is TGTGCCAGCAGTTTATGGGCAGGGGACGCCACCGGGGAGCTGTTTTTT.